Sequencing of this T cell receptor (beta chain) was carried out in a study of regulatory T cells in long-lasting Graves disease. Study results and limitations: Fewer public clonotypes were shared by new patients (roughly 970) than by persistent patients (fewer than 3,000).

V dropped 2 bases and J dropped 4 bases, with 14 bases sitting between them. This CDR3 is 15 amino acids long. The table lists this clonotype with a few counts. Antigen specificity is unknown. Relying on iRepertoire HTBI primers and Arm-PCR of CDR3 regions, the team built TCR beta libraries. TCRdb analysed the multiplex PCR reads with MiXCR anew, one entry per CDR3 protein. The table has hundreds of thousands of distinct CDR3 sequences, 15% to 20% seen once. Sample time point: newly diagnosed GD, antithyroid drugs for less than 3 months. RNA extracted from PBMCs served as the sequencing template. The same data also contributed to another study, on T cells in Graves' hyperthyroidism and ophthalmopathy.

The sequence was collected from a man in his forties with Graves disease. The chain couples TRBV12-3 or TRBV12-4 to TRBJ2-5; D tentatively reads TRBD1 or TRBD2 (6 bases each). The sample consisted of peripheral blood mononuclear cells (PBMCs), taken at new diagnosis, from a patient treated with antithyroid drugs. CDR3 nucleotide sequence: TGTGCCAGCAGTTTATTCGGCCGGGGGCGAGAGACCCAGTACTTC. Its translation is CASSLFGRGRETQYF.